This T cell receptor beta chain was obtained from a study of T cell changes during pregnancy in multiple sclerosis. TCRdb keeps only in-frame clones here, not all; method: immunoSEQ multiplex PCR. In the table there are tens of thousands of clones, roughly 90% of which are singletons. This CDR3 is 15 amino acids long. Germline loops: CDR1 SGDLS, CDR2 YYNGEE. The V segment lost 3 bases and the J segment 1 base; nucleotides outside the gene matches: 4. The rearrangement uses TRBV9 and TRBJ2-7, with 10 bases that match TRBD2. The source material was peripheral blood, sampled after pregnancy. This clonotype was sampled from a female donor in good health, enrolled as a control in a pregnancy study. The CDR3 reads CASSAGTSASYEQYF. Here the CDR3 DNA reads TGTGCCAGCAGCGCCGGGACTAGCGCGTCCTACGAGCAGTACTTC.